This T cell receptor (beta chain) was identified in a study of Ad26.COV2.S vaccination and SARS-CoV-2 variants (dated by TCRdb to the early 2020s). About the investigation overall: Vaccine-arm donors came from COV1001, a multicentre, randomized, double-blind, placebo-controlled phase I-IIa trial of Ad26.COV2.S in healthy adults. Ad26.COV2.S was given intramuscularly at 5x10^10 or 1x10^11 viral particles, as a single shot or as two shots 56 days apart. TCRbeta repertoire sequencing was used to assess the specificity and breadth of SARS-CoV-2-reactive T cell receptors after Ad26.COV2.S vaccination. A total of 32 samples were included in the TCR-sequenced set, comprising around 19 Ad26.COV2.S vaccine recipients, 5 placebo recipients and 8 SARS-CoV-2 convalescent individuals. Trial participants were randomized into five groups of five, in which low-dose or high-dose Ad26.COV2.S was given once or twice, or placebo was given on both occasions. Blinding of investigators to trial group allocation was maintained during experiments and outcome assessment. General study outcomes and caveats: After vaccination, substantial breadth of spike-specific CD8+ and CD4+ T cell responses was reported. The authors noted that the TCR breadth and depth analyses may have underestimated total T cell responses. Higher spike-specific TCR breadth was observed in Ad26.COV2.S recipients than in placebo recipients (P = 0.0014). The study lacked the statistical power to compare responses across vaccine doses or regimens. Vaccine and placebo recipients had similar non-spike TCR breadth, a finding consistent with the vaccine containing only spike.

This clone is a singleton in its sample. The clone's antigen remains unknown. Qualities for individual bases were not recorded, and no much larger clone is one base off. Sample treatment or condition, as interpreted from the label and publication: 15 to 20 received Ad26.COV2.S at low or high dose, single or two shots; about 5 received placebo; per-sample allocation not given. For vaccine and placebo recipients, repertoires were sequenced using samples collected on day 63 after the first injection. Between 29 July and 7 August 2020, Cohort 1b enrolled approximately 26 adults aged 18-55 years at one site in Boston, USA. Ad26.COV2.S was a replication-incompetent adenovirus type 26 vector that expressed a prefusion-stabilized SARS-CoV-2 spike protein derived from the original Wuhan strain. The immunoSEQ Assay was the method used to sequence TCRbeta CDR3 regions. After extraction, genomic DNA underwent amplification by bias-controlled multiplex PCR, followed by high-throughput sequencing. Concerning the study's data processing: Collapsing and filtering of sequences were performed to quantify the absolute abundance of each unique TCRbeta CDR3 region. T cell fraction was estimated by normalizing TCRbeta template counts to usable DNA, which was measured by amplifying reference genes present in all nucleated cells. Repertoire TCRs were annotated as SARS-CoV-2-specific by exact matching of V gene, CDR3 amino acid sequence and J gene to a known reactive TCR set. MIRA supplied the reference SARS-CoV-2 TCR set, which was filtered for enrichment in COVID-19-positive ImmuneCODE repertoires so that public or cross-reactive TCRs were removed. Drawing on the MIRA antigens, annotated TCRs were analysed further at the level of specific ORF or position within ORF. Breadth was defined as the number of annotated unique rearrangements divided by the total number of unique productive rearrangements, and depth was defined as the summed frequency of the annotated unique rearrangements. TCR breadth was compared between groups using two-sided Wilcoxon rank-sum tests. In its TCRdb copy, this immuneACCESS table keeps in-frame sequences only and misses some clones. Where compared with another copy, unresolved V genes explain less than half of these, and the others have no known cause. That table gives V, J and clone size, and the DNA gave D and trimming. For this sample the table gives around 300,000 clones, of which roughly 89% were detected only once. Of the sample, just under 5% falls within the top ten clones.

CDR1 and CDR2, looked up from the germline V gene, are MNHEY and SVGEGT. V is cut by 1 base and J by 5 bases, and the space between the germline ends is 9 bases. CDR3 length: 13 amino acids, cysteine to phenylalanine. The kept DNA is CDR3 alone, 39 bases in frame from the first base. The sequence links TRBV6-2 or TRBV6-3 to TRBJ2-7, with the D gene uncertain. The input for sequencing was peripheral blood, taken in a trial of Ad26.COV2.S vaccine versus placebo. The origin of this receptor is a person aged 18-60 years who received the Ad26.COV2.S COVID-19 vaccine or a placebo. At the DNA level, the sequence is TGTGCCAGCAGTTACTTGGAAAGGGACGAGCAGTACTTC. Its translation is CASSYLERDEQYF.